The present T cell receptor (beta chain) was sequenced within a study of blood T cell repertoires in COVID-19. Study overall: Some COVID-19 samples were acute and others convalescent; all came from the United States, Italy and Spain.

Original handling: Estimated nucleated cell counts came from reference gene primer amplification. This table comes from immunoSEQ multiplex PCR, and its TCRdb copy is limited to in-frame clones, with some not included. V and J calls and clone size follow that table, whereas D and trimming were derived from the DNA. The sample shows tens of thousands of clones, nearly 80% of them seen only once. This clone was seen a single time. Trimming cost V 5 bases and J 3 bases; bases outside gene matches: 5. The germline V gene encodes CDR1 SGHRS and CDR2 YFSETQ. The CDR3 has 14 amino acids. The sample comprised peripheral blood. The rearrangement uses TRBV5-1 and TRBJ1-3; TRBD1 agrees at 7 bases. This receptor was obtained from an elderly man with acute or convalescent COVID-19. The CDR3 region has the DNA TGCGCCAGCAGACGGGACAGAAGTGGAAACACCATATATTTT. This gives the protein CASRRDRSGNTIYF.